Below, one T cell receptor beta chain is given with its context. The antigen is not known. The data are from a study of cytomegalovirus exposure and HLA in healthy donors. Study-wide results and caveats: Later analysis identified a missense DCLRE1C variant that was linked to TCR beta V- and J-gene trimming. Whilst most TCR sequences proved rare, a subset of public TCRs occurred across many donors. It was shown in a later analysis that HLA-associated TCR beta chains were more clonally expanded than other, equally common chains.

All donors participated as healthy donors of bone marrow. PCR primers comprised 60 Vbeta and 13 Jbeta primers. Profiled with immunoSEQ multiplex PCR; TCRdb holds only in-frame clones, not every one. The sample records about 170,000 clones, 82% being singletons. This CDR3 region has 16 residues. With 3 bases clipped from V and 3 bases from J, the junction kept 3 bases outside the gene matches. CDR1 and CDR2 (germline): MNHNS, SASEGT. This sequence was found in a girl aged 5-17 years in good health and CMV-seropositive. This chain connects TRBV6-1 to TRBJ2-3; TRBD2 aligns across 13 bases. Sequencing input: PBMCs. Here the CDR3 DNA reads TGTGCCAGCAGTGACCTGGGACTAGCGGGGACAGATACGCAGTATTTT. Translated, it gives CASSDLGLAGTDTQYF.